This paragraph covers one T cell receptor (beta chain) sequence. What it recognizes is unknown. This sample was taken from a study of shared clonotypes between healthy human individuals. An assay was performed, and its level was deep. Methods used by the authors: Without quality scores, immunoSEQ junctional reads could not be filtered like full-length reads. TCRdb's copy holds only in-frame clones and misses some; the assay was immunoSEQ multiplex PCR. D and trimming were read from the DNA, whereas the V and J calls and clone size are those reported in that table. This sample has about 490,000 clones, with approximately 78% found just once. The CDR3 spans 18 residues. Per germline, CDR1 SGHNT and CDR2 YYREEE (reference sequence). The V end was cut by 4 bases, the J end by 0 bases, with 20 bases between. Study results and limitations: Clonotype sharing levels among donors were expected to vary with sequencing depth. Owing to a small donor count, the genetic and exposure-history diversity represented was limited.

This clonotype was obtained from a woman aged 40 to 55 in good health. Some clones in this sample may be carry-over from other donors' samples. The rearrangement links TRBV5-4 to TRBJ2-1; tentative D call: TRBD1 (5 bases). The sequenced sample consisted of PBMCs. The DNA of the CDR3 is TGTGCCAGCAGCCTTTATATAAGGACATTAAGCTCCTACAATGAGCAGTTCTTC. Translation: CASSLYIRTLSSYNEQFF. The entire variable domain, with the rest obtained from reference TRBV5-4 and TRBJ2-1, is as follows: ETGVTQSPTHLIKTRGQQVTLRCSSQSGHNTVSWYQQALGQGPQFIFQYYREEENGRGNFPPRFSGLQFPNYSSELNVNALELDDSALYLCASSLYIRTLSSYNEQFFGPGTRLTVL.